This T cell receptor (beta chain) is from a study of cytomegalovirus exposure and HLA in healthy donors. Concerning this clone itself: Its antigen remains unidentified.

The CDR3 is 17 amino acids. Whole-study findings and limits: The classifier, whose performance was assessed in both the original and validation cohorts, reportedly diagnosed cytomegalovirus status with high specificity and sensitivity.

Amplification used 60 Vbeta primers and 13 Jbeta primers. Libraries were prepared by immunoSEQ multiplex PCR; TCRdb keeps only in-frame clonotypes and omits some of them. In the table there are 150,000 to 200,000 clones, around two thirds of which are singletons. The sequence was obtained from a man aged 40-50 years in good health and CMV-seronegative. The sequencing sample was made of PBMCs. This chain links TRBV21-1 with TRBJ2-1; the table's D call, TRBD1, was not checked against the DNA. TRBV21-1 is a pseudogene. The CDR3 loop is CASSRGNTGKSYNEQFF. CDR3 coding DNA: TGTGCCAGCAGCAGGGGTAATACAGGGAAGTCCTACAATGAGCAGTTCTTC.